The 26 T cell receptor beta chains below all came from one sample that was sequenced in a study of cytomegalovirus exposure and HLA in healthy donors. The study ran its PCR with 60 Vbeta and 13 Jbeta primers. TCRdb keeps only in-frame clones here, not all; method: immunoSEQ multiplex PCR. Among around 100,000 clones listed, roughly four fifths were seen once. The material sequenced was PBMCs. The receptors were sampled from a man aged 25 to 40 in good health and CMV-seropositive.

The rearrangement uses TRBV7-2 and TRBJ2-7, with TRBD1 identical over 7 bases. The V gene end was trimmed by 5 bases and the J gene end by 5 bases; junction bases not matched to a gene: 9. There are 14 residues in the CDR3. Germline V gene sequence: CDR1 SGHTA, CDR2 FQGNSA. CDR3 in amino acids: CASSPRGDRDEQYF. Written as DNA, the CDR3 is TGTGCCAGCAGCCCCCGTGGCGACAGGGACGAGCAGTACTTC. The complete variable domain, with remaining parts taken from reference TRBV7-2 and TRBJ2-7, reads GAGVSQSPSNKVTEKGKDVELRCDPISGHTALYWYRQSLGQGLEFLIYFQGNSAPDKSGLPSDRFSAERTGGSVSTLTIQRTQQEDSAVYLCASSPRGDRDEQYFGPGTRLTVT.

The rearrangement uses TRBV4-1 and TRBJ1-3; perhaps TRBD1 as D (5 bases). The germline V gene encodes CDR1 MGHRA and CDR2 YSYEKL. V lost 4 bases and J lost 1, with 14 bases in between. The CDR3 has 16 residues. The CDR3 is CASSPATGVSGNTIYF. The DNA of the CDR3 is TGCGCCAGCAGCCCAGCTACAGGTGTTTCTGGAAACACCATATATTTT.

The chain uses TRBV28 and TRBJ2-7, with 10 bases aligning to TRBD2. Germline lookup yields CDR1 MDHEN and CDR2 SYDVKM. The CDR3 has 16 amino acids. With 6 bases clipped from V and 0 bases from J, the junction kept 8 bases outside the gene matches. The CDR3 nucleotides read TGTGCCAGCAGGGGGGCTAGCGGGAGATCCTCCTACGAGCAGTACTTC. It is translated as CASRGASGRSSYEQYF.

A few counts support this clone. The V and J genes are TRBV2 and TRBJ2-2; tentative D call: TRBD2 (6 bases). The CDR3 is 15 residues long. CDR1 is SNHLY, CDR2 FYNNEI, per germline. The V and J ends lost 4 bases and 0 bases respectively, with 9 bases between them. CDR3 nucleotides: TGTGCCAGCAGTGTGGAGGGCCCGAACACCGGGGAGCTGTTTTTT. Its protein is CASSVEGPNTGELFF.

The V and J genes are TRBV7-9 and TRBJ2-3; possibly TRBD1 for D (5 bases). V lost 2 bases and J 7 bases, leaving 10 bases between the germline ends. The CDR3 is 13 amino acids. Per germline, CDR1 SEHNR and CDR2 FQNEAQ (reference sequence). CDR3 in amino acids: CASSLITGYTQYF. As DNA, the CDR3 is TGTGCCAGCAGCTTAATAACAGGATATACGCAGTATTTT.

The rearrangement uses TRBV18 and TRBJ2-5, with D possibly matching TRBD2 (6 bases). The CDR3 sequence is 15 residues long. CDR1 is KGHSH and CDR2 is LQKENI in the germline V gene. V was cut by 3 bases and J by 5 bases, with 16 bases left in between. CDR3 DNA sequence: TGTGCCAGCTCACCTCGGACTCTAGGGAGGGAGACCCAGTACTTC. It yields the protein CASSPRTLGRETQYF.

The chain joins TRBV6-5 to TRBJ1-2; tentative D call: TRBD1 (6 bases). The germline V and J ends were trimmed by 6 bases and 6 bases, with 11 bases remaining between them. Germline V gene data show CDR1 as MNHEY and CDR2 as SVGAGI. The CDR3 runs to 12 residues. Written as DNA, the CDR3 is TGTGCCAGCAGAGTTAAGGGGGATGGCTACACCTTC. The encoded protein is CASRVKGDGYTF.

This rearrangement joins TRBV27 to TRBJ2-3; D possibly corresponds to TRBD2 (6 bases). Germline CDR1 MNHEY, CDR2 SMNVEV (reference sequence). The CDR3 consists of 14 residues. V was trimmed by 5 bases and J by 5 bases, leaving 14 bases between them. Here the CDR3 DNA reads TGTGCCAGCAGTCCGGGACTCATGAAAGATACGCAGTATTTT. As protein: CASSPGLMKDTQYF.

The rearrangement uses TRBV6-6 and TRBJ1-1, with 7 bases that match TRBD1. CDR3 length: 15 residues. V trimming: 0 bases; J trimming: 5 bases; junction bases outside the gene matches: 6. Germline CDR1 reads MNHNY; CDR2 reads SVGAGI (reference sequence). CDR3 amino acids: CASSYSQGVGTEAFF. For the CDR3, the DNA is TGTGCCAGCAGTTACTCCCAGGGGGTCGGAACTGAAGCTTTCTTT.

The chain employs TRBV10-2 and TRBJ1-1; no clear D gene. The ends were cut back, 8 bases at V and 3 bases at J, with 10 bases in the middle. CDR3 length equals 12 residues. Germline loops: CDR1 WSHSY, CDR2 SAAADI. The CDR3 protein is CASVGRDTEAFF. In DNA, the CDR3 is TGCGCCAGCGTGGGGAGGGACACTGAAGCTTTCTTT.

This rearrangement joins TRBV27 to TRBJ2-3; the D gene is possibly TRBD1 (5 bases). The length of the CDR3 is 15 residues. Between the trimmed V and J ends, which lost 5 bases and 1 base, there was a span of 13 bases. Germline assignment: CDR1 MNHEY and CDR2 SMNVEV (reference sequence). CDR3 in amino acids: CASSPQGTRTDTQYF. The DNA for the CDR3 is TGTGCCAGCAGTCCGCAGGGTACCCGCACAGATACGCAGTATTTT.

The rearrangement links TRBV2 to TRBJ2-1; 12 bases map to TRBD1. After removal of 9 bases from V and 7 bases from J, the junction contained 7 bases not matched to a gene. This CDR3 is built from 14 residues. Germline-derived CDR1 and CDR2 are SNHLY and FYNNEI. Written as DNA, the CDR3 is TGTGCCAGGCACCGGGACAGGGGGCAGAATGAGCAGTTCTTC. Translated, it gives CARHRDRGQNEQFF.

The genes are TRBV19 and TRBJ1-1; 9 nucleotides agree with TRBD1. V lost 10 bases and J lost 1; bases outside the gene matches: 4. The CDR3 is 13 residues long. Germline assignment: CDR1 LNHDA and CDR2 SQIVND (reference sequence). The CDR3 protein is CATDRGPNTEAFF. DNA for the CDR3: TGTGCCACGGACAGGGGACCGAACACTGAAGCTTTCTTT.

This sequence joins TRBV5-6 and TRBJ2-7; 8 nucleotides line up with TRBD1. The germline V gene encodes CDR1 SGHDT and CDR2 YYEEEE. This CDR3 comprises 14 residues. V trimming: 2 bases; J trimming: 3 bases; junction bases outside the gene matches: 4. The CDR3 DNA reads as TGTGCCAGCAGCTTCGCGACAGGGGACTACGAGCAGTACTTC. Translated: CASSFATGDYEQYF.

The genes are TRBV5-1 and TRBJ2-7; tentative D call: TRBD1 (5 bases). Trimming took 3 bases from V and 2 from J, leaving 18 bases between them. The germline V gene has CDR1 SGHRS and CDR2 YFSETQ. CDR3 length: 16 amino acids. The CDR3 here is CASSSAWTRYTYEQYF. CDR3 sequence (DNA): TGCGCCAGCAGCTCGGCGTGGACACGCTATACCTACGAGCAGTACTTC.

V and J are TRBV9 and TRBJ1-5; D ambiguous. Trimming stripped 2 bases from V and 3 bases from J, with 12 bases between. This CDR3 spans 15 amino acids. Per the germline V gene, CDR1 is SGDLS and CDR2 is YYNGEE. The CDR3 spells CASSVAGHPNQPQHF. The CDR3 nucleotides read TGTGCCAGCAGCGTTGCTGGCCACCCCAATCAGCCCCAGCATTTT. The variable domain in full, completed from reference TRBV9 and TRBJ1-5, reads DSGVTQTPKHLITATGQRVTLRCSPRSGDLSVYWYQQSLDQGLQFLIQYYNGEERAKGNILERFSAQQFPDLHSELNLSSLELGDSALYFCASSVAGHPNQPQHFGDGTRLSIL.

The gene calls are TRBV7-6 and TRBJ2-2; maybe TRBD1 (7 bases). Germline CDR1 SGHVS, CDR2 FNYEAQ. There are 16 residues in the CDR3. V was trimmed by 1 base and J by 4 bases, leaving 13 bases between them. CDR3 in amino acids: CASSLVAGGLTGELFF. The CDR3, as DNA: TGTGCCAGCAGCTTAGTGGCAGGGGGACTCACCGGGGAGCTGTTTTTT.

The CDR3 DNA sequence: TGTGCCAGCAGCGCCCGGGTCAGGGGCTTTGACGAGCAGTACTTC. The encoded protein is CASSARVRGFDEQYF. V gene TRBV2 combines with J gene TRBJ2-5; maybe TRBD1 (6 bases). The DNA matches TRBJ2-7 better at its end, which makes the J call doubtful. The CDR3 sequence is 15 residues long. The V gene's germline CDR1 is SNHLY and CDR2 FYNNEI.

The J gene is TRBJ2-7, the V gene TRBV2; TRBD2 agrees at 11 bases. The length of the CDR3 is 16 residues. The germline CDR1 and CDR2 sequences are SNHLY and FYNNEI. V lost 6 bases and J lost 0; bases outside the gene matches: 7. The DNA of the CDR3 is TGTGCCAGCAGCCCAGGGGGGACTAGCGGCTCCTACGAGCAGTACTTC. It is translated as CASSPGGTSGSYEQYF.

The J gene is TRBJ1-4, the V gene TRBV19; 7 bases are shared with TRBD1. The length of the CDR3 is 13 residues. Germline loops: CDR1 LNHDA, CDR2 SQIVND (reference sequence). J was trimmed by 6 bases and V by 8 bases; bases with no gene match: 6. This chain's CDR3 is CASDRDFHEKLFF. DNA for the CDR3: TGTGCCAGTGACAGGGATTTTCATGAAAAACTGTTTTTT.

The chain employs TRBV19 and TRBJ1-1; D not certain. Germline loops: CDR1 LNHDA, CDR2 SQIVND (reference sequence). V was clipped by 9 bases and J by 1 base, with 18 bases between them. This CDR3 comprises 15 residues. The DNA of the CDR3 is TGTGCCAGCAATACTAACTGGATGGGGAACACTGAAGCTTTCTTT. This encodes CASNTNWMGNTEAFF.

The chain employs TRBV27 and TRBJ2-7; D might be TRBD1 (6 bases). V lost 4 bases and J 6 bases, leaving 22 bases between the germline ends. Germline V gene data show CDR1 as MNHEY and CDR2 as SMNVEV (reference sequence). This CDR3 has 16 amino acids. The CDR3 here is CASSSGLSSTGPEQYF. CDR3 bases: TGTGCCAGCAGTTCTGGGCTGAGTTCGACAGGTCCCGAGCAGTACTTC.

This chain connects TRBV7-6 to TRBJ2-7, with 11 nucleotides matching TRBD2. Trimming cost V 1 base and J 7 bases; bases outside gene matches: 6. Germline V gene sequence: CDR1 SGHVS, CDR2 FNYEAQ. The CDR3 extends over 15 amino acids. CDR3: CASSLVAGGPEEQYF. Written as DNA, the CDR3 is TGTGCCAGCAGCTTAGTAGCGGGAGGGCCTGAGGAGCAGTACTTC.

J is TRBJ2-2 and V is TRBV29-1; 7 bases are a match to TRBD1. V lost 6 bases and J lost 4; bases outside the gene matches: 5. The CDR3 totals 13 residues. The germline V gene has CDR1 SQVTM and CDR2 ANQGSEA. This CDR3 is CSVRQGSTGELFF. In DNA, the CDR3 is TGCAGCGTCCGACAGGGAAGCACCGGGGAGCTGTTTTTT.

This chain connects TRBV11-2 to TRBJ2-6; possibly TRBD2 for D (6 bases). V lost 1 base, J lost 4 bases, and 17 bases lay in between. This CDR3 spans 18 amino acids. Germline V CDR1 and CDR2: SGHAT, FQNNGV. Here the CDR3 DNA reads TGTGCCAGCAGCTTAGGTAGCGGCGCCCGATGGGGGGCCAACGTCCTGACTTTC. Its protein product is CASSLGSGARWGANVLTF.

This clone was recorded only once. This rearrangement joins TRBV28 to TRBJ2-7, with 12 bases lining up with TRBD2. This CDR3 region has 14 residues. The germline CDR1 and CDR2 sequences are MDHEN and SYDVKM. With 3 bases clipped from V and 4 bases from J, the junction kept 1 base outside the gene matches. As DNA, the CDR3 is TGTGCCAGCAGTTTGGGGACTAGCGGGTACGAGCAGTACTTC. Translating gives CASSLGTSGYEQYF.